This TCR delta chain was documented in a study of γδ T cells in repeated Plasmodium falciparum infection. This clone was detected a few times. The antigen remains undetermined. The TCRdb record carries a much larger clone's protein, which differs from this DNA's translation at residue 12; a read error is the likely cause, and the protein listed here is the DNA translation. General study points: Vgamma9/Vdelta2+ T cells showed a stable polyclonal repertoire with shared TCRgamma sequences.

The CDR3 covers 22 residues. The germline V gene encodes CDR1 TSWWSYY and CDR2 QGS. V gave up 2 bases and J gave up 3 bases; unmatched junction bases: 22. Gammadelta T cells were flow-sorted from PBMC into Vgamma9/Vdelta2+ and Vdelta2-negative populations for bulk analysis. With CATT, TCRdb re-called clones from the multiplex PCR reads. The sample consists of tens of thousands of delta-chain clones, around 1.7% of them appearing once. Sequences were obtained from gamma-delta T cells from blood. This TCR was sampled from a pool of human donors (malaria-infected and uninfected, not separated). The chain is built from TRDV1 and TRDJ1; 12 positions agree with TRDD3. The CDR3 spells CALGERLVPRVAGGYASDKLIF. CDR3 sequence (DNA): TGTGCTCTTGGGGAAAGACTCGTCCCTCGGGTTGCTGGGGGATACGCGTCCGATAAACTCATCTTT.